This entry lists 12 T cell receptor beta chains sequenced from one sample in a study of T-cell reconstitution after alpha-beta-depleted transplantation in children. Preparation of the TCRbeta library was carried out with unique molecular identifiers. TCRdb re-analysed the PCR reads in MiXCR, keeping a single row per CDR3 protein. The table includes approximately 210,000 distinct CDR3 sequences, more than 15% detected once. The sequences come from PBMCs, mostly from graft donor cells, collected 360 days after TCRalphabeta/CD19-depleted stem cell transplant. The origin of the receptors is a male patient between 2 and 10 years old who had a stem cell transplant for acute lymphoblastic leukemia, so the T cells may come from the graft donor.

This clonotype was seen only a few times. The V and J genes are TRBV27 and TRBJ2-3, with 7 nucleotides matching TRBD2. From germline, CDR1 is MNHEY and CDR2 SMNVEV (reference sequence). Trimming cost V 6 bases and J 8 bases; bases outside gene matches: 17. The CDR3 runs to 16 residues. The CDR3 bases are TGTGCCAGCAGCTACCAGACTAGCAAAAGGGTCCTTACGCAGTATTTT. It yields the protein CASSYQTSKRVLTQYF.

The table lists this clonotype with many counts. The chain uses TRBV12-3 or TRBV12-4 and TRBJ2-7, with D maybe TRBD2 (5 bases). The CDR3 loop spans 13 amino acids. The V end lost 5 bases, the J end lost 2 bases, and 10 bases lay between the germline ends. The CDR3 DNA reads TGTGCCAGCAGTCCCGAGGGTCCCTACGAGCAGTACTTC. The encoded protein is CASSPEGPYEQYF.

This rearrangement joins TRBV5-5 to TRBJ2-7, with D unresolved. Germline assignment: CDR1 SGHKS and CDR2 YYEKEE (reference sequence). This CDR3 comprises 15 residues. V was clipped by 1 base and J by 5 bases, with 16 bases between them. CDR3 sequence reads: CASSLSVFFGDEQYF. The CDR3 nucleotides are TGTGCCAGCAGCTTGTCGGTTTTTTTCGGCGACGAGCAGTACTTC.

This clonotype was observed a few times. This chain links TRBV20-1 with TRBJ2-3, with D maybe TRBD2 (6 bases). Germline V gene lookup returns CDR1 DFQATT and CDR2 SNEGSKA (reference sequence). The CDR3 runs 16 residues. The germline V and J ends were trimmed by 6 bases and 4 bases, with 23 bases remaining between them. This CDR3 is CSAPDWGGAVSDTQYF. CDR3 DNA sequence: TGCAGTGCCCCGGATTGGGGCGGGGCCGTTTCAGATACGCAGTATTTT.

The gene calls are TRBV11-2 and TRBJ2-5; D may match TRBD1 or TRBD2 (6 bases each). Germline CDR1 SGHAT, CDR2 FQNNGV. Trimming took off 5 bases at V and 0 bases at J, with 19 bases between the two ends. The CDR3 is 17 residues long. This CDR3 reads CASSRDPGGAYQETQYF. In DNA form, the CDR3 reads TGTGCCAGCAGCCGAGATCCCGGGGGCGCGTACCAAGAGACCCAGTACTTC.

In its sample, this clonotype was seen a few times. This chain joins TRBV11-2 and TRBJ2-3, with a tentative D call TRBD2 (5 bases). CDR1 is SGHAT, CDR2 FQNNGV, per germline. The length of the CDR3 is 13 residues. The V end was cut by 3 bases, the J end by 2 bases, with 6 bases between. CDR3: CASSFGVTDTQYF. The CDR3 nucleotides are TGTGCCAGCAGCTTCGGGGTCACAGATACGCAGTATTTT.

This chain joins TRBV21-1 and TRBJ1-5; whether TRBD1, the table's D call, matches the DNA was not checked. TRBV21-1 is an annotated pseudogene. This CDR3 spans 15 amino acids. Here the CDR3 DNA reads TGTGCCAGCAGCTTATACAGGGGGGTAAAGTCGCCCCAGCATTTT. Encoded protein: CASSLYRGVKSPQHF.

This clonotype was picked up many times. V is TRBV29-1 and J is TRBJ2-7; the D is unclear. V was cut by 0 bases and J by 3 bases, with 6 bases left in between. Germline V gene data show CDR1 as SQVTM and CDR2 as ANQGSEA. The CDR3 consists of 12 residues. The CDR3 DNA follows: TGCAGCGTTGAAGATCGAAGCTACGAGCAGTACTTC. This encodes CSVEDRSYEQYF.

The chain uses TRBV2 and TRBJ2-6; D unresolved. Between the trimmed V and J ends, which lost 6 bases and 0 bases, there was a span of 9 bases. Germline V CDR1 and CDR2: SNHLY, FYNNEI. This CDR3 comprises 15 residues. As DNA, the CDR3 is TGTGCCAGCAGGGGATATCTCTCTGGGGCCAACGTCCTGACTTTC. Amino acids: CASRGYLSGANVLTF.

V and J are TRBV15 and TRBJ2-1; possibly TRBD1 or TRBD2 for D (5 bases each). From germline, CDR1 is LNHNV and CDR2 YYDKDF (reference sequence). The CDR3 totals 11 residues. In DNA form, the CDR3 reads TGTGCACTCTTGGGGGACAATGAGCAGTTCTTC. This gives the protein CALLGDNEQFF. Complete variable domain (other parts from reference TRBV15 and TRBJ2-1): DAMVIQNPRYQVTQFGKPVTLSCSQTLNHNVMYWYQQKSSQAPKLLFHYYDKDFNNEADTPDNFQSRRPNTSFCFLDIRSPGLGDTAMYLCALLGDNEQFFGPGTRLTVL.

This clonotype was picked up a small number of times. V and J are TRBV2 and TRBJ2-2; 8 bases align to TRBD1. Trimming took 6 bases from V and 5 from J; bases not matched to a gene: 8. The CDR3 is made up of 15 amino acids. The germline V gene encodes CDR1 SNHLY and CDR2 FYNNEI. CDR3 region: CASRVGQGRTGELFF. The CDR3 DNA reads TGTGCCAGCAGAGTCGGACAGGGTCGAACCGGGGAGCTGTTTTTT. Full variable domain (missing parts from reference TRBV2 and TRBJ2-2): EPEVTQTPSHQVTQMGQEVILRCVPISNHLYFYWYRQILGQKVEFLVSFYNNEISEKSEIFDDQFSVERPDGSNFTLKIRSTKLEDSAMYFCASRVGQGRTGELFFGEGSRLTVL.

This sequence joins TRBV7-2 and TRBJ2-1; TRBD1 matches at 8 bases. This CDR3 contains 15 residues. From germline, CDR1 is SGHTA and CDR2 FQGNSA. Trimming took 6 bases from V and 4 from J; bases not matched to a gene: 8. CDR3: CASREQTGEYNEQFF. The DNA for the CDR3 is TGTGCCAGCAGGGAACAGACAGGGGAGTACAATGAGCAGTTCTTC.